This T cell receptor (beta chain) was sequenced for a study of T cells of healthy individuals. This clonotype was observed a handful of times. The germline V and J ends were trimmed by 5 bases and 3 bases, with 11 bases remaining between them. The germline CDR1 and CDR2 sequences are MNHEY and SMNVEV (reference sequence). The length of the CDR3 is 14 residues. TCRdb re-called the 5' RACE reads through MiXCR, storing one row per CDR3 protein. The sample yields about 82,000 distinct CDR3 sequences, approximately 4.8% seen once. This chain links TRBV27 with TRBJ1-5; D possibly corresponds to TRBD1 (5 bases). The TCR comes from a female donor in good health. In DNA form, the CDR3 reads TGTGCCAGCAGTCGAGAGGGGAACAATCAGCCCCAGCATTTT. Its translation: CASSREGNNQPQHF.